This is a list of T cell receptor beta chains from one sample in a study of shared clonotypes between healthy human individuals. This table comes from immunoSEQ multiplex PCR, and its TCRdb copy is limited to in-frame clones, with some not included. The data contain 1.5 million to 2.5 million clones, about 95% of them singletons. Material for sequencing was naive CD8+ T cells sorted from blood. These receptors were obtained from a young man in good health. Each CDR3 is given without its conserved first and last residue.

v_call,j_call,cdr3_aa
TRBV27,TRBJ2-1,ASSFTSGAFYEQF
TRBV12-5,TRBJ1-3,ASGLAGNTIY
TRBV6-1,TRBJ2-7,ASSDIPWGGSHLLEQY
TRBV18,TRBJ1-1,ASSPSGGLTEAF
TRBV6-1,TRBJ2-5,ASTEGVRETQY
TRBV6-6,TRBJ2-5,ASDSGGETQY
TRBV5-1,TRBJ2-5,ASALGQSGQETQY
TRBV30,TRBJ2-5,AWSVALLAGVLQETQY
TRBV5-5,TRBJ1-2,ASSGGQAYT
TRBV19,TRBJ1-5,ASSALTGGVVPPQH
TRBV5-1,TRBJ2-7,ASSLERSYEQY
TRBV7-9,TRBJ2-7,ATDRGGSYEQY
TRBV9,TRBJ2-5,ASSGGGETQY
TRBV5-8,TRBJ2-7,ASSSAGGPSEDEQY
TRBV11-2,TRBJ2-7,VSEDLTVQGGYEQY
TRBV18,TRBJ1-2,ASSPGDKDYGYT
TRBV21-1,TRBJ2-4,ASSPVGVAKNIQY
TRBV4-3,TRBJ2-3,ASSQESDPAVDTQY
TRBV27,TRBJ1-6,ASSSGSNSPLH
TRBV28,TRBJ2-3,ASSPDRGPTDTQY
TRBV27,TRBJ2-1,ASSSNVSSDWLDNEQF
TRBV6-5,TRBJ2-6,ASSLDDPGANVLT
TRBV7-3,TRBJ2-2,ASSLRLLDGELF
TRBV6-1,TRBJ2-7,ASSELKAPPGYEQY
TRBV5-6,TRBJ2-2,ASSLIRQGNVGELF
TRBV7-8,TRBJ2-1,ASSAGLAIYNEQF
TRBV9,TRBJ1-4,ASSVFGASEKLF
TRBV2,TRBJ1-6,ASATGSLNSPLH
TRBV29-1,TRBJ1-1,SAEDSRPEAF
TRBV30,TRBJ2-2,AWTGVIGELF
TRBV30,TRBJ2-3,AWSVGVSTDTQY
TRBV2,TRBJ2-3,ASRPRSGTDTQY
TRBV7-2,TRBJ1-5,ASSKQGFPSNQPQH
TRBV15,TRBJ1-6,ATSRDRSSPLH
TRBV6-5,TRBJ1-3,ASSYSEGNGNTIY
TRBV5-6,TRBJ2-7,ASSFRPGQGRGLSD
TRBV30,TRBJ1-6,AWSETDNNSPLH
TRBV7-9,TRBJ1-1,ALELNTEAF
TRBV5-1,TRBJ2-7,ASSLAAGTSYEQY
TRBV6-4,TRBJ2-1,ASSDTGKSGQGLHEQF
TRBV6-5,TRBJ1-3,ASSYSPRISGNTIY
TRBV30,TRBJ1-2,AWSLGGGRAP
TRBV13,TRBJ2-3,ASSLAATDTQY
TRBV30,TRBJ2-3,AWSEGFSTDTQY
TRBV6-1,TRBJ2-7,ASQMWDRVGEQY
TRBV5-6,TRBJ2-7,ASSFGGTGIYEQY
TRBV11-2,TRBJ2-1,ASSPDPAPTSSYNEQF
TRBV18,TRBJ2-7,ASSPQIDSTYEQY
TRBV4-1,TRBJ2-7,ASSQAPGLAGGPFSHEQY
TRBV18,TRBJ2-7,ASSPTGGASYEQY
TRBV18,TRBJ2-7,ASSLSYEQY
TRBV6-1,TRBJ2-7,ASSAGQGSEQY